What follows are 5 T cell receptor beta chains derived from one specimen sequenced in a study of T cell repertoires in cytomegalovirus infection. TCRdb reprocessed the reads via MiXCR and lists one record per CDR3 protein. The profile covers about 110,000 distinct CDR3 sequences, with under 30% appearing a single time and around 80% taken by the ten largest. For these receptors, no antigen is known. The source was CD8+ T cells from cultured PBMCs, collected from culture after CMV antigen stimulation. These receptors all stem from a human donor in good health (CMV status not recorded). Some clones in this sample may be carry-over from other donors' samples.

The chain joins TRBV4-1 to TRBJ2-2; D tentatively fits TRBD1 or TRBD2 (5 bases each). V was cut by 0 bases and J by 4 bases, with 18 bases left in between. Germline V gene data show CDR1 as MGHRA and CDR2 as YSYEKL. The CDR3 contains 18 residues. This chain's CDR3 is CASSQDYTAGGFTGELFF. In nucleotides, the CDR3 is TGCGCCAGCAGCCAAGATTACACGGCTGGGGGTTTCACCGGGGAGCTGTTTTTT.

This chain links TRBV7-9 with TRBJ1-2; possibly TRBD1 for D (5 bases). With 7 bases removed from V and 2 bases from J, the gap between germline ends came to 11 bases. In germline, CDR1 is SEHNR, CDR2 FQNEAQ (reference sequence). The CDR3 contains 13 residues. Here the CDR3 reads CASIRQPNYGYTF. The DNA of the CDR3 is TGTGCCAGCATCCGACAGCCCAACTATGGCTACACCTTC.

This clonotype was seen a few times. The chain's CDR3 is CASSRLAFTRDTQYF. The CDR3 DNA is TGCGCCAGCAGCCGCTTAGCGTTTACCCGAGATACGCAGTATTTT. V is TRBV4-1 and J is TRBJ2-3; tentatively, D is TRBD2 (5 bases). The CDR3 covers 15 residues. Per the germline V gene, CDR1 is MGHRA and CDR2 is YSYEKL. V was cut by 4 bases and J by 5 bases, with 16 bases left in between.

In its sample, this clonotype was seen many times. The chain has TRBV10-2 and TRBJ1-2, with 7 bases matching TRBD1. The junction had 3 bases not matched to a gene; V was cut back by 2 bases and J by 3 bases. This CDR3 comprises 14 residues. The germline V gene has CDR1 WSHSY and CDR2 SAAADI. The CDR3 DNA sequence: TGCGCCAGCAGTGAGCAGACAGGGTACTATGGCTACACCTTC. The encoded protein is CASSEQTGYYGYTF.

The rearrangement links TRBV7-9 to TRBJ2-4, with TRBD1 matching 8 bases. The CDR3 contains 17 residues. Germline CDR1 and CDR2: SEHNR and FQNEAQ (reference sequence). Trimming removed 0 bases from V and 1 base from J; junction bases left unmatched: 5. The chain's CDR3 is CASSLASGGPAKNIQYF. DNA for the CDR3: TGTGCCAGCAGCTTAGCTTCAGGGGGCCCGGCCAAAAACATTCAGTACTTC.